This T cell receptor (beta chain) was identified in a study of cytomegalovirus exposure and HLA in healthy donors. Whole-study results and caveats: The study flagged 150 to 200 TCR beta chains as cytomegalovirus-associated.

Profiled with immunoSEQ multiplex PCR; TCRdb holds only in-frame clones, not every one. Seen here are over 150,000 clones, about four fifths observed once, and the top ten hold approximately 2.9%. Germline V CDR1 and CDR2: LNHDA, SQIVND (reference sequence). The CDR3 runs to 16 residues. The ends were cut back, 7 bases at V and 1 base at J, with 17 bases in the middle. In regard to this clone: The antigen remains undetermined.

The sequenced sample consisted of PBMCs. The chain recombines TRBV19 with TRBJ1-3, with D unclear. This receptor was taken from a woman younger than 35 in good health and CMV-seropositive. The DNA for the CDR3 is TGTGCCAGTACCCTCTGGACTGGAAAGTCTGGAAACACCATATATTTT. Encoded protein: CASTLWTGKSGNTIYF.